This T cell receptor (beta chain) came from a study of technical replicates of blood from several donors. TCRdb's copy holds only in-frame clones and misses some; the assay was immunoSEQ multiplex PCR. The sample lists roughly 61,000 clones, approximately 97% seen once, with about 0.19% in the top ten. Per germline, CDR1 SEHNR and CDR2 FQNEAQ (reference sequence). There are 18 residues in the CDR3. V was trimmed by 5 bases and J by 1 base, leaving 24 bases between them. This receptor was identified in a human donor in good health. Sequencing was done on a sample of T cells isolated from PBMCs. V gene TRBV7-9 combines with J gene TRBJ2-7, with D perhaps TRBD1 (5 bases). In nucleotides, the CDR3 is TGTGCCAGCAGCCCCCCTTTGGTTGGGGCAGGGTCTTCCTACGAGCAGTACTTC. Translation gives CASSPPLVGAGSSYEQYF. The entire variable domain, with the rest obtained from reference TRBV7-9 and TRBJ2-7, is as follows: DTGVSQNPRHKITKRGQNVTFRCDPISEHNRLYWYRQTLGQGPEFLTYFQNEAQLEKSRLLSDRFSAERPKGSFSTLEIQRTEQGDSAMYLCASSPPLVGAGSSYEQYFGPGTRLTVT.